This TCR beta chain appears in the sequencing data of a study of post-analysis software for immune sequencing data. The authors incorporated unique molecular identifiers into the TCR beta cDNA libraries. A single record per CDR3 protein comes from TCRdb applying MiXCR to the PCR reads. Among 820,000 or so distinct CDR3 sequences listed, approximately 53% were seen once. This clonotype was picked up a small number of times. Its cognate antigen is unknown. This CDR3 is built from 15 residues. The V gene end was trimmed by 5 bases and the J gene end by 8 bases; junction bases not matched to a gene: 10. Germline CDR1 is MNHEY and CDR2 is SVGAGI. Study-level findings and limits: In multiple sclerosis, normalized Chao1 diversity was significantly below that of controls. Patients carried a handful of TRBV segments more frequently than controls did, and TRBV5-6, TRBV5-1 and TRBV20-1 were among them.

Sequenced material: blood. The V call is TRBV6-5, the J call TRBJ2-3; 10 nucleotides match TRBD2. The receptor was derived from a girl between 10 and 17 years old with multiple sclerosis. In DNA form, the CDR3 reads TGTGCCAGCAGTGGGGCTAGCGGGGGAAGGGGTACGCAGTATTTT. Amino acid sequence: CASSGASGGRGTQYF.